The clone carrying this TCR beta chain has only a few counts. This entry belongs to a study of blood T cell repertoires in COVID-19. Sequenced by immunoSEQ multiplex PCR; TCRdb stores in-frame clones only, minus some. This table has 180,000 or so clones, about 70% appearing once. The V gene's germline CDR1 is WSHSY and CDR2 SAAADI. CDR3 length: 17 amino acids. The trim removed 3 bases at V and 7 bases at J, leaving 12 bases unmatched. The genes are TRBV10-2 and TRBJ2-1, with 10 bases fitting TRBD2. The sequence was collected from a woman in her forties or fifties with active or convalescent COVID-19. The specimen sequenced was peripheral blood. The CDR3 protein is CASSEGGAGGSRNEQFF. The CDR3, as DNA: TGCGCCAGCAGTGAAGGAGGAGCGGGAGGGTCGAGGAATGAGCAGTTCTTC.